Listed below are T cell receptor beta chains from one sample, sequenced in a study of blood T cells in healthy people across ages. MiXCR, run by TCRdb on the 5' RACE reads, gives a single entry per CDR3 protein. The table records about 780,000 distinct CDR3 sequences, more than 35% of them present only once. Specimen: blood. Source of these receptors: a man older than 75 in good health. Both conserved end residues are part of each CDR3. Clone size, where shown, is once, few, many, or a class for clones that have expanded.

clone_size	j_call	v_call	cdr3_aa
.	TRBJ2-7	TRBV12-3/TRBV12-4	CASRGGGGGNYEQYF
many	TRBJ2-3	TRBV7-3	CASSLGTGTDTQYF
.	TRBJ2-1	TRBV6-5	CASSSNRGGNNEQFF
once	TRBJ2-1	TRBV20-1	CSAGTSGTRVNEQFF
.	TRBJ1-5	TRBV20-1	CSAMGQGNQPQHF
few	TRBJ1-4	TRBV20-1	CSATQGVAEKLFF
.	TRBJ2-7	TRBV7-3	CASSTNPITSSYNEQYF
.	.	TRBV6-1	CASGRDQETQYF
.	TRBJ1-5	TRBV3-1	CASSIGGLDQPQHF
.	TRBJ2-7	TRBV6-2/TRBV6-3	CASSFEDEQYF
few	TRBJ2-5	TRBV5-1	CASSLGAGGREKTQYF
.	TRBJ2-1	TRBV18	CASSPPSFPRETQFF
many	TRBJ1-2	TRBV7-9	CASSSGDYGYTF
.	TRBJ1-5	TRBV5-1	CASSLNVQPRLQPQHF
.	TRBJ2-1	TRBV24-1	CATSDFGSLNGQFF
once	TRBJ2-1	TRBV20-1	CSASGGQGYNEQFF
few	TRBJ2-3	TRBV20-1	CSARRTSGIASTDTQYF
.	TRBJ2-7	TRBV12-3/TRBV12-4	CASDKREDDNEQYF
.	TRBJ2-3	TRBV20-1	CSARNSHNRYF
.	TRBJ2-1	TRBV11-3	CASSHTLVVGYNEQFF
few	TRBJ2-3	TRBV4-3	CASSQDLKRETGTDTQYF
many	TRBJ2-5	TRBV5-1	CASSLGVGETQYF
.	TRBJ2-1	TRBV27	CASSFRLAYNEQFF
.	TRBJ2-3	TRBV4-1	CASSQDYRYAYF